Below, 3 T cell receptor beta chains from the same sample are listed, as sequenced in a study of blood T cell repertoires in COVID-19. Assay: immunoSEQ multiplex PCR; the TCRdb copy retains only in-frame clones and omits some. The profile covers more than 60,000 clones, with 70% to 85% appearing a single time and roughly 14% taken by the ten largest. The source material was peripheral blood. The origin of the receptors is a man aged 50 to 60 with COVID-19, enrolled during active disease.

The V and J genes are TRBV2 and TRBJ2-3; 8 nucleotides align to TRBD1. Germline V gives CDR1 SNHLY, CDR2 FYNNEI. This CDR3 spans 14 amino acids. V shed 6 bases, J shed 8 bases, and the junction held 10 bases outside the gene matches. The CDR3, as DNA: TGTGCCAGCAGGACGACAGGGGCGGTTGGTACGCAGTATTTT. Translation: CASRTTGAVGTQYF.

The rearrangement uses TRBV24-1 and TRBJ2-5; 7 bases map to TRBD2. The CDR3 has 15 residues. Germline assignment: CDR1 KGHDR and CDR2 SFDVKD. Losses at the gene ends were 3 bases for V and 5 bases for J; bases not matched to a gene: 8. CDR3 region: CATSDPSSGWETQYF. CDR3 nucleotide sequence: TGTGCCACCAGTGATCCCTCTAGCGGTTGGGAGACCCAGTACTTC.

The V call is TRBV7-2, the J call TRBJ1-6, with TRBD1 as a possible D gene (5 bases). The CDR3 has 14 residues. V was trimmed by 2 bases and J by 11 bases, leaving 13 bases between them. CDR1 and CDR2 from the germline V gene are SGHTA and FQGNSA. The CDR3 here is CASSLSGLAAPLHF. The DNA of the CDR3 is TGTGCCAGCAGCTTATCGGGACTGGCGGCACCCCTCCACTTT.